A selection of T cell receptor beta chains follows, all from one sample in a study of blood T cell repertoires in COVID-19. Sequencing used immunoSEQ multiplex PCR; TCRdb keeps in-frame clones, though not all of them. The sample records around 370,000 clones, more than 75% being singletons. Input material: PBMCs or T cells enriched from blood (not recorded which). These receptors were obtained from a young woman who had recovered from COVID-19. Each CDR3 is given with its conserved first and last residue.

v_gene	j_gene	CDR3aa
TRBV7-9	TRBJ2-2	CASSLAAGTGELFF
TRBV19	TRBJ1-2	CAGPRGRDYGYTF
TRBV9	TRBJ1-2	CASSRVGAGQGASKAGYTF
TRBV6-5	TRBJ1-1	CASSYSNGIPGTEAFF
TRBV4-2	TRBJ2-7	CASSPGQGRHEQYF
TRBV27	TRBJ1-6	CASSMTAYLYNSPLHF
TRBV18	TRBJ1-6	CASSPGTGADNSPLHF
TRBV5-1	TRBJ2-7	CASSPRVEEQYF
TRBV11-2	TRBJ2-3	CASSTSRDTGTTDTQYF
TRBV14	TRBJ1-2	CASSQDQQSINYGYTF
TRBV24-1	TRBJ1-1	CATEGGNTEAFF
TRBV15	TRBJ1-6	CATSTPGTGGGSYNSPLHF
TRBV5-1	TRBJ2-5	CASSTGGGETQYF
TRBV11-2	TRBJ2-1	CASRQGSGALYNEQFF
TRBV10-3	TRBJ2-3	CAIKVDGGATQYF
TRBV7-8	TRBJ1-2	CASSLGANYGYTF
TRBV19	TRBJ2-2	CASSMETGGVPGELFF
TRBV7-9	TRBJ2-1	CASSSGTGAPDEQFF
TRBV5-5	TRBJ1-1	CASSYTGTGGTEAFF
TRBV19	TRBJ1-2	CASSQTGVSYGYTF
TRBV7-7	TRBJ2-5	CASSLGGLSLETQYF
TRBV27	TRBJ2-7	CASSLYAAEGADEQYF
TRBV4-1	TRBJ2-1	CASSQNPPRTSYNEQFF
TRBV5-1	TRBJ2-7	CASSSTGFYEQYF
TRBV10-3	TRBJ1-2	CAISEKTGVYGYTF